The present TCR beta chain was sequenced within a study of T cells expressing NK-cell markers. Study-wide background: It was sorted CD3+CD56+NKG2C+, CD3+CD56+NKG2C- and CD3+CD56-NKG2C+ T cells that supplied the TCR beta repertoires. Eight donors were sequenced, seven testing HCMV-seropositive and one testing seronegative. Study-wide results and limits: Among four donors, these clonotypes also ranked first in the CD3+CD56-NKG2C+ fraction. What remained unclear was the HCMV specificity of expanded NKG2C+ T cell clones.

In regard to this clonotype: Its antigen is undetermined.

TCRdb reprocessed the 5' RACE reads and reports one entry per CDR3 protein, with no DNA. The sample's table shows 500,000 to 600,000 distinct CDR3 sequences. The CDR3 has 18 amino acids. From germline, CDR1 is ENHRY and CDR2 SYGVKD. This receptor was obtained from a man between 18 and 29 years old in good health. V gene TRBV10-3 combines with J gene TRBJ2-2; TCRdb's D call, TRBD2, is unchecked because there is no DNA. Material for sequencing was blood T cells: a sorted CD56 or NKG2C T cell subset, CD4+ or CD8+ T cells, or bulk PBMC T cells (not recorded which). The CDR3 sequence: CAISGVPSSGRNTGELFF.